These 7 T cell receptor beta chains were all obtained from the same sample, sequenced in a study of T cell responses to AZD1222 COVID-19 vaccine. TCRdb keeps only in-frame clones here, not all; method: immunoSEQ multiplex PCR. The sample includes more than 100,000 clones, around 82% of them seen just once. The specimen comprised peripheral blood, sampled on day 0 of AZD1222 vaccination. The receptors come from an adult in good health.

This chain uses TRBV7-9 with TRBJ2-5, with D possibly being TRBD1 (6 bases). Trimming shortened V by 5 bases and J by 5 bases, and 15 bases separated the two germline ends. The CDR3 loop spans 14 amino acids. Germline V CDR1 and CDR2: SEHNR, FQNEAQ (reference sequence). The CDR3 DNA reads TGTGCCAGCAGCCCAAATACAGGGAGTGAGACCCAGTACTTC. It codes for CASSPNTGSETQYF.

The chain carries TRBV28 and TRBJ2-3, with D unclear. The V end lost 4 bases, the J end lost 5 bases, and 13 bases lay between the germline ends. The CDR3 runs 14 residues. Germline CDR1 reads MDHEN; CDR2 reads SYDVKM. The CDR3 loop is CASSSPLTGDTQYF. CDR3 bases: TGTGCCAGCAGTTCCCCCCTGACGGGAGATACGCAGTATTTT. The whole variable domain, filled in from reference TRBV28 and TRBJ2-3, reads DVKVTQSSRYLVKRTGEKVFLECVQDMDHENMFWYRQDPGLGLRLIYFSYDVKMKEKGDIPEGYSVSREKKERFSLILESASTNQTSMYLCASSSPLTGDTQYFGPGTRLTVL.

The rearrangement links TRBV12-3 or TRBV12-4 to TRBJ2-1; unclear D gene. The CDR3 is 11 amino acids. Deletions cut 6 bases from V and 6 bases from J, with 6 bases between. CDR3: CASSPGNEQFF. The CDR3 DNA sequence: TGTGCCAGCAGCCCCGGCAATGAGCAGTTCTTC.

This clone has just one count. Written as DNA, the CDR3 is TGTGCCAGCAGCGCCAGGTTGGGGACAGGCTCAGATGAAGCTTTCTTT. Amino acid sequence: CASSARLGTGSDEAFF. The chain has TRBV9 and TRBJ1-1; TRBD1 matches 8 bases. The V gene's germline CDR1 is SGDLS and CDR2 YYNGEE. There are 16 residues in the CDR3. Trimming removed 3 bases from V and 7 bases from J; junction bases left unmatched: 14.

CDR3 in DNA: TGTGCCTGGAGATCTGAAGGGGAGCAGTACTTC. Its protein product is CAWRSEGEQYF. The V gene is TRBV30, the J gene TRBJ2-7; no clear D gene. Trimming pared 3 bases from V and 7 bases from J, leaving 10 bases between. CDR1 is GTSNPN and CDR2 is SVGIG in the germline V gene (reference sequence). CDR3 size: 11 residues.

The chain links TRBV5-1 to TRBJ1-4; no clear D. Germline V gene data show CDR1 as SGHRS and CDR2 as YFSETQ. V was trimmed by 4 bases and J by 0 bases, leaving 13 bases between them. This CDR3 has 16 amino acids. In DNA form, the CDR3 reads TGCGCCAGCAGCCTGCGGGCAGGCGCAACTAATGAAAAACTGTTTTTT. Translating gives CASSLRAGATNEKLFF.

The chain recombines TRBV24-1 with TRBJ2-1; the D gene is possibly TRBD2 (5 bases). CDR3 length equals 12 residues. CDR1 and CDR2 from the germline V gene are KGHDR and SFDVKD. Trimming pared 0 bases from V and 9 bases from J, leaving 5 bases between. The CDR3 DNA reads as TGTGCCACCAGTGATTTGGGGAGTGAGCAGTTCTTC. This codes for CATSDLGSEQFF.